This T cell receptor beta chain stems from a study of blood T cells in healthy people across ages. Study results and limitations: Unsorted PBMCs ruled out conclusive naive versus antigen-experienced comparison.

This clonotype has just one count. The antigen is undetermined. The junction differs from germline at one of its ends, possibly a read error. The CDR3 covers 13 residues. Germline CDR1 and CDR2: LGHDT and YNNKEL (reference sequence). Through a sample-barcoded 5' primer and a J-beta primer mix, a second PCR was run for about 7 to 12 cycles. Tagging of each cDNA molecule was performed by a template-switch adaptor with 12 random nucleotides. TCRdb fed the 5' RACE reads into MiXCR, producing one record per CDR3 protein. Of hundreds of thousands of distinct CDR3 sequences listed, approximately 44% were seen once; the top ten hold approximately 19%.

The sequenced sample was blood. The receptor's source is a man aged 55 to 70 in good health. The gene calls are TRBV3-1 and TRBJ2-1; D possibly uses TRBD1 or TRBD2 (6 bases each). The CDR3 bases are TGTGCCGGCAGCCCCTCGACAGGAGGGGAGCAGTTCTTC. Protein sequence: CAGSPSTGGEQFF.